The clone carrying this T cell receptor (beta chain) was seen a single time. Its specificity is unknown. This sample is drawn from a study of identical twins. Study-level findings and limits: Excess low generation probability was seen in twin-shared out-of-frame alpha sequences.

V was pared by 6 bases and J by 7 bases, with 10 bases of the junction left unmatched. Germline values: CDR1 WSHSY, CDR2 SAAADI. The CDR3 length is 15 residues. In TCRdb, the 5' RACE reads were re-called with MiXCR into one record per CDR3 protein. The sample contains 500,000 or so distinct CDR3 sequences, about 20% of which appear only once. In addition, the sample was reused for a study of T cells expressing NK-cell markers. This second study says: CD3+CD56+NKG2C+, CD3+CD56+NKG2C- and CD3+CD56-NKG2C+ T cells, once sorted, supplied the TCR beta repertoires. Several of the donors carried dominant NKG2C+ clonotypes that took up about 1.0-7.0% of their CD8+ T cells.

The chain combines TRBV10-2 with TRBJ1-5; TRBD1 matches at 9 bases. Input material: CD4+ T cells sorted from blood. The sequence came from a woman aged 18-29 years in good health. The CDR3 nucleotides are TGCGCCAGCAGCGCCGGGACAGGGACACAACAGCCCCAGCATTTT. It is translated as CASSAGTGTQQPQHF.